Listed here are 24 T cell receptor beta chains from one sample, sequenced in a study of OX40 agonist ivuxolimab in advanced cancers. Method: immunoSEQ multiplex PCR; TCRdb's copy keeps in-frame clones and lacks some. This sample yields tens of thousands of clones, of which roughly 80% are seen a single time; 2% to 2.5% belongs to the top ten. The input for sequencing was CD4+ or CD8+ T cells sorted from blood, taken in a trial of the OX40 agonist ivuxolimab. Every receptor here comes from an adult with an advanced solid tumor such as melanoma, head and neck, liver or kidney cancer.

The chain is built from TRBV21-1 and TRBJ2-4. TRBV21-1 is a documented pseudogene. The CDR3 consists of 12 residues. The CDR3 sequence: CASTLRRADQYF. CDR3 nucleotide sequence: TGTGCCAGCACCCTAAGACGGGCGGACCAGTACTTC.

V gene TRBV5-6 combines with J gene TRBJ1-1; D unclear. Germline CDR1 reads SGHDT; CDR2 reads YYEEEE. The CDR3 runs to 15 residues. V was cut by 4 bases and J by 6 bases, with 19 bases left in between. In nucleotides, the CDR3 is TGTGCCAGCAGCCAATCGATCTCTCGGCAGTCTGAAGCTTTCTTT. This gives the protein CASSQSISRQSEAFF.

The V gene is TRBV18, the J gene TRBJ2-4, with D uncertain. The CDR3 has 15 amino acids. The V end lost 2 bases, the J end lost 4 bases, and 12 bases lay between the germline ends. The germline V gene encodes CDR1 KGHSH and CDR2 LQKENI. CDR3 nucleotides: TGTGCCAGCTCACCATTCGGGTCTGGGAAAAACATTCAGTACTTC. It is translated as CASSPFGSGKNIQYF.

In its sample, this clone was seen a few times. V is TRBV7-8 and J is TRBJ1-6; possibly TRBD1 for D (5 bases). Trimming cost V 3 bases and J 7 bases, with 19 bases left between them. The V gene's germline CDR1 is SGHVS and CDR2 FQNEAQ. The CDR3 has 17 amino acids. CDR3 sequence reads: CASSFSPSGGGNSPLHF. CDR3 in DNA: TGTGCCAGCAGCTTTTCCCCGTCGGGTGGGGGAAATTCACCCCTCCACTTT.

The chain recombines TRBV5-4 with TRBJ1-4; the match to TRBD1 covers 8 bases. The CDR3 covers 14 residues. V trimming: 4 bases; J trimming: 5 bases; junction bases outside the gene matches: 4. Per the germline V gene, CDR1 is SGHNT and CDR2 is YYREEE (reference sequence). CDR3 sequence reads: CASSMGQVNEKLFF. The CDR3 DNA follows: TGTGCCAGCAGCATGGGACAGGTGAATGAAAAACTGTTTTTT.

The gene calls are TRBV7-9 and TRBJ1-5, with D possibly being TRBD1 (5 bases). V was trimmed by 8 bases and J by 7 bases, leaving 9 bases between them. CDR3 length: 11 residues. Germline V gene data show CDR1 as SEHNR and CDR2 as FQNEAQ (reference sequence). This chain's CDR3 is CASVHRQPQHF. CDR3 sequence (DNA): TGTGCCAGCGTTCACAGGCAGCCCCAGCATTTT. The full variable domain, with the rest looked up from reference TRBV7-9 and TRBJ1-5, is DTGVSQNPRHKITKRGQNVTFRCDPISEHNRLYWYRQTLGQGPEFLTYFQNEAQLEKSRLLSDRFSAERPKGSFSTLEIQRTEQGDSAMYLCASVHRQPQHFGDGTRLSIL.

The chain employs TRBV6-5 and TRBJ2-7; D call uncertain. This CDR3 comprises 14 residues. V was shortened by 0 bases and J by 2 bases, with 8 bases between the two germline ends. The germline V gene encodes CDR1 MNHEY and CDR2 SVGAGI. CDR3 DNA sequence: TGTGCCAGCAGTTACTCGGGAACGGCCTACGAGCAGTACTTC. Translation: CASSYSGTAYEQYF.

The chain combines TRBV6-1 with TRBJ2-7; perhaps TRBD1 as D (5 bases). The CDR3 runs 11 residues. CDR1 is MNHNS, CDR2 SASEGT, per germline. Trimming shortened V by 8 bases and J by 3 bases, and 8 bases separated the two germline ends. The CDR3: CASSTVYEQYF. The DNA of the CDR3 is TGTGCCAGCTCGACAGTCTACGAGCAGTACTTC.

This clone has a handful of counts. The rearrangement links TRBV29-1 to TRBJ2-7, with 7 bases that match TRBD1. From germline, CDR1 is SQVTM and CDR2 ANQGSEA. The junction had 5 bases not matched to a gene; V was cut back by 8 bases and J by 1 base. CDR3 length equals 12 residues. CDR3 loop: CSIKQGSYEQYF. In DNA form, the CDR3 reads TGCAGCATAAAACAGGGGTCCTACGAGCAGTACTTC.

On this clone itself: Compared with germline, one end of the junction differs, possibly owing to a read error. In DNA form, the CDR3 reads TGTGCCAGCAGCGAAGGACAGGGTGGGGGCTATGGCTACACCTTC. Its protein is CASSEGQGGGYGYTF. The J gene is TRBJ1-2, the V gene TRBV2; 8 bases align to TRBD1. The CDR3 totals 15 residues. Germline V lookup: CDR1 SNHLY, CDR2 FYNNEI.

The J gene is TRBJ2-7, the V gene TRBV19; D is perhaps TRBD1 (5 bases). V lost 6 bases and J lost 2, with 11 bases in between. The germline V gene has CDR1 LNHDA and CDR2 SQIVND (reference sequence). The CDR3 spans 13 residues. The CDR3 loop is CASSARAAYEQYF. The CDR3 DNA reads TGTGCCAGTAGCGCCAGGGCTGCCTACGAGCAGTACTTC.

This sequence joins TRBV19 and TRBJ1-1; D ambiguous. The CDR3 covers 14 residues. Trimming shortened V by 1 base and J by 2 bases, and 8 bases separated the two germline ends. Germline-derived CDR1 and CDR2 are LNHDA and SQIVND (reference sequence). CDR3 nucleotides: TGTGCCAGTAGTATAGCGGGCAGTAACACTGAAGCTTTCTTT. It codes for CASSIAGSNTEAFF.

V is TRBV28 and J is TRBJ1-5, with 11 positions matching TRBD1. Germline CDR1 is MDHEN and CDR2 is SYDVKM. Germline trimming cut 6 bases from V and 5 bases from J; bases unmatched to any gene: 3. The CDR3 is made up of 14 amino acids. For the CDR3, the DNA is TGTGCCAGCAGCAGGGACAGGGGGTATCAGCCCCAGCATTTT. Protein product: CASSRDRGYQPQHF.

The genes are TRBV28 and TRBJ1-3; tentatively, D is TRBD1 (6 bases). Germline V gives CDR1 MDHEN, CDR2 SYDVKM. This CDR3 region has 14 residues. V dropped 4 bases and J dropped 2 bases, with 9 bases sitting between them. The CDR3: CASSSRGTGNTIYF. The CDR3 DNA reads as TGTGCCAGCAGTTCCAGGGGCACTGGAAACACCATATATTTT.

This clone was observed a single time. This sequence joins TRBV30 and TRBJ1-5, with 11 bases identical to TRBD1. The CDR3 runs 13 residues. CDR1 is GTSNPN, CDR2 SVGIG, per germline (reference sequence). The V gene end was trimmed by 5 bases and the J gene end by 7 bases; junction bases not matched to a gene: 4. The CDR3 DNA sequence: TGTGCCTGGGGACAGGGGGCCGGGCAGCCCCAGCATTTT. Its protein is CAWGQGAGQPQHF.

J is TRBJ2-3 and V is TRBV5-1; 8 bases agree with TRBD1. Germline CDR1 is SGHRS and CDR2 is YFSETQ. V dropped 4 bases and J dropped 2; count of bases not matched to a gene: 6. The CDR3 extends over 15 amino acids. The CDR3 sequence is CASSHDRGDTDTQYF. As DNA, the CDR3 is TGCGCCAGCAGCCATGACAGGGGTGACACAGATACGCAGTATTTT.

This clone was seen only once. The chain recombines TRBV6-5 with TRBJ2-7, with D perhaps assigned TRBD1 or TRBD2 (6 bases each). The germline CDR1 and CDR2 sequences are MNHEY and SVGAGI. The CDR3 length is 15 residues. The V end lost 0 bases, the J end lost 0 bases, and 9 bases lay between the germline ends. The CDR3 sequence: CASSYSGGLSYEQYF. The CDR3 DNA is TGTGCCAGCAGTTACTCTGGGGGGCTCTCCTACGAGCAGTACTTC.

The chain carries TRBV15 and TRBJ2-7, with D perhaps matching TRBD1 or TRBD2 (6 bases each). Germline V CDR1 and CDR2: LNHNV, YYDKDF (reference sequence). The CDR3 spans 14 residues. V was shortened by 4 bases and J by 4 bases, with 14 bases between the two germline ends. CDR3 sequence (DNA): TGTGCCACCAGCAACCGGGGGCAGGGGTACGAGCAGTACTTC. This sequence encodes CATSNRGQGYEQYF.

CDR3 region: CASSFGGANVLTF. The CDR3 region has the DNA TGCGCCAGCAGCTTCGGCGGGGCCAACGTCCTGACTTTC. V and J are TRBV5-1 and TRBJ2-6, with no clear D. Germline V lookup: CDR1 SGHRS, CDR2 YFSETQ. The V gene lost 2 bases and the J gene lost 4 bases, with 4 bases spanning the gap. The CDR3 length is 13 residues.

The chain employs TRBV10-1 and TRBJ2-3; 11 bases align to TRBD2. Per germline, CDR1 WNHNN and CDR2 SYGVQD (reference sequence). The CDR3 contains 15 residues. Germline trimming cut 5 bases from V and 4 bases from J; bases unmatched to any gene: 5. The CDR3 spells CASSITSGGPDTQYF. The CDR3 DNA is TGCGCCAGCAGTATTACTAGCGGGGGCCCAGATACGCAGTATTTT.

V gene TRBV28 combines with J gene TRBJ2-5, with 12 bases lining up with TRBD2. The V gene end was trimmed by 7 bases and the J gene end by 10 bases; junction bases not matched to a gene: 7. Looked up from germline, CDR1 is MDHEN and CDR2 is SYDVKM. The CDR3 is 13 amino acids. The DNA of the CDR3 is TGTGCCAGCACTAGCGGGGGGGCGGTGGGCCAGTACTTC. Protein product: CASTSGGAVGQYF.

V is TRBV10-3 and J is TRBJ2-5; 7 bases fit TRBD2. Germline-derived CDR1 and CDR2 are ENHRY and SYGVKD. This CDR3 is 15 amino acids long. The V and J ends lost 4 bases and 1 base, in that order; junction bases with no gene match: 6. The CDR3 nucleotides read TGTGCCATCAGTGGGCTTTCGGGAGGCCAAGAGACCCAGTACTTC. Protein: CAISGLSGGQETQYF.

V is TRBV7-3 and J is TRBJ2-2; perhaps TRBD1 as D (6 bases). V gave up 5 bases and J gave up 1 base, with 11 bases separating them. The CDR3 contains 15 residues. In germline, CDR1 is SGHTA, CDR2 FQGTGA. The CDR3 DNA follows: TGTGCCAGCAGCCAAGGACAGATGAACACCGGGGAGCTGTTTTTT. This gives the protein CASSQGQMNTGELFF.

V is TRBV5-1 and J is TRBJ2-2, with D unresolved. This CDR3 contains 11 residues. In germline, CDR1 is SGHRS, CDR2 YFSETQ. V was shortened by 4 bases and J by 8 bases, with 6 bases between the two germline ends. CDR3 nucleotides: TGCGCCAGCAGCCATAGGGGGGAGCTGTTTTTT. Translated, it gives CASSHRGELFF.